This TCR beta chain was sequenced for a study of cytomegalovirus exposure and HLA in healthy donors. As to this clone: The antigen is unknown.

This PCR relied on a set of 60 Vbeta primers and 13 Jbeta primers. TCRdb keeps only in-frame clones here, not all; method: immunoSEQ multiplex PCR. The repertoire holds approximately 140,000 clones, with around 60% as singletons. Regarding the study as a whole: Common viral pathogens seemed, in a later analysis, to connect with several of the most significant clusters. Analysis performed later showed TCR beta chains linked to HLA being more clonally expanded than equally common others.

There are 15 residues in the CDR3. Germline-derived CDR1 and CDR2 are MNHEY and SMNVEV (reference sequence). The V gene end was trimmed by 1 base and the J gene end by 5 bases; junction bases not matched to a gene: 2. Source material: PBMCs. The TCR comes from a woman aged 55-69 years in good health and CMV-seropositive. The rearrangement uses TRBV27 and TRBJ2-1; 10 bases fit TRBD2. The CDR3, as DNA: TGTGCCAGCAGTTTATTTAGCGGGAGGCACAATGAGCAGTTCTTC. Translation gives CASSLFSGRHNEQFF.